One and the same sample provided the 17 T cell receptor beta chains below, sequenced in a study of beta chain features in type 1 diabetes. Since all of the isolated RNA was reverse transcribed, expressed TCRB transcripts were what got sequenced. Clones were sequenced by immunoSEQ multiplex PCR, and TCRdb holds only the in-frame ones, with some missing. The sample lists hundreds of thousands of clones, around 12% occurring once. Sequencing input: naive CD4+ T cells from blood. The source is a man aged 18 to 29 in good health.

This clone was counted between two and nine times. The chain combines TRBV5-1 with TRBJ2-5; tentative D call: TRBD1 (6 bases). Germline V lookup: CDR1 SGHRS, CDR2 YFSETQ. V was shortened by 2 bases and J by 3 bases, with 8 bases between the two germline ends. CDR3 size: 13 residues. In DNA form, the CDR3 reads TGCGCCAGCAGCTTCTCAGGGGAAGAGACCCAGTACTTC. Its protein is CASSFSGEETQYF. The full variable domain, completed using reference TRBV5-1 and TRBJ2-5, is KAGVTQTPRYLIKTRGQQVTLSCSPISGHRSVSWYQQTPGQGLQFLFEYFSETQRNKGNFPGRFSGRQFSNSRSEMNVSTLELGDSALYLCASSFSGEETQYFGPGTRLLVL.

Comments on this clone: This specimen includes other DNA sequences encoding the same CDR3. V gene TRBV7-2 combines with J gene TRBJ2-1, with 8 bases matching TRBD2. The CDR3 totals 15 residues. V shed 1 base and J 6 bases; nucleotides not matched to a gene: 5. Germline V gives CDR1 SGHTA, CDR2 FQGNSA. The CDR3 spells CASSLDGTSVNEQFF. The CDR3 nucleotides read TGTGCCAGCAGCTTAGATGGGACTAGTGTCAATGAGCAGTTCTTC.

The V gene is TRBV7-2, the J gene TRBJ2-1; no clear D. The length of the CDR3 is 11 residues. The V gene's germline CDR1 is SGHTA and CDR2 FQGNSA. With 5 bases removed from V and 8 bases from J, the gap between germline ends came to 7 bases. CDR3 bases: TGTGCCAGCAGCCAACTGTATGAGCAGTTCTTC. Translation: CASSQLYEQFF. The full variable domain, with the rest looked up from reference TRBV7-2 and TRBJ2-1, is GAGVSQSPSNKVTEKGKDVELRCDPISGHTALYWYRQSLGQGLEFLIYFQGNSAPDKSGLPSDRFSAERTGGSVSTLTIQRTQQEDSAVYLCASSQLYEQFFGPGTRLTVL.

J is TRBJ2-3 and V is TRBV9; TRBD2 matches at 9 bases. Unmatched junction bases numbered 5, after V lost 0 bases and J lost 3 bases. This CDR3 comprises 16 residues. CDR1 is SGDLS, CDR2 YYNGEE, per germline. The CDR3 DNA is TGTGCCAGCAGCGTAGGGCTAGCGGGGTTTACAGATACGCAGTATTTT. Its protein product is CASSVGLAGFTDTQYF.

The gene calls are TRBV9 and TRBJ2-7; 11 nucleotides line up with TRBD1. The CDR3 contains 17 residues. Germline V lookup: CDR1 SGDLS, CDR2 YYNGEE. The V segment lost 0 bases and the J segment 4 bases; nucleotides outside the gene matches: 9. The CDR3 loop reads CASSVVGGTGGMYEQYF. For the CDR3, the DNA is TGTGCCAGCAGCGTAGTCGGGGGGACAGGGGGTATGTACGAGCAGTACTTC.

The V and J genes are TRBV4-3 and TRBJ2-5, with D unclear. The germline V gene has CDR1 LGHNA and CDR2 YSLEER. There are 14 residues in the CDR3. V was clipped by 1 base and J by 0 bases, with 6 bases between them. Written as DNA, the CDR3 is TGCGCCAGCAGCCAAGGGCCCTACCAAGAGACCCAGTACTTC. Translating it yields CASSQGPYQETQYF.

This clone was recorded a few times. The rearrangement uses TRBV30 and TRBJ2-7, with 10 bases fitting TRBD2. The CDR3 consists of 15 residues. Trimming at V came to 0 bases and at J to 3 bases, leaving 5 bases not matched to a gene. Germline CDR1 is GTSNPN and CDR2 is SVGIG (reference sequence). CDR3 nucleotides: TGTGCCTGGAGTGTATGGTCTAGCGGGAGCTACGAGCAGTACTTC. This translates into CAWSVWSSGSYEQYF.

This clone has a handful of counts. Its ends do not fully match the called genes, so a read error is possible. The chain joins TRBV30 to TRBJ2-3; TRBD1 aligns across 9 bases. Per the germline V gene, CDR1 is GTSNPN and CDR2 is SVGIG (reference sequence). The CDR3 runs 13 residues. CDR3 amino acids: CAGNRGRTDTQYF. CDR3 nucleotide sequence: TGTGCCGGAAACAGGGGGCGCACGGATACGCAGTATTTT.

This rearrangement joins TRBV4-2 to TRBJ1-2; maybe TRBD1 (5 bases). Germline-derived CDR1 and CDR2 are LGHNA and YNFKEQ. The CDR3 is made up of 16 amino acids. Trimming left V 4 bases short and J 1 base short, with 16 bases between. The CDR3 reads CASSPLDRQINYGYTF. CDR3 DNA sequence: TGTGCCAGCAGCCCGCTAGACAGACAGATTAACTATGGCTACACCTTC.

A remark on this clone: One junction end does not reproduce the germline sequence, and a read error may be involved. CDR3 in amino acids: CATRVAPTGTQYF. The CDR3 DNA is TGTGCCACCCGGGTGGCCCCGACAGGTACGCAGTATTTT. This sequence joins TRBV28 and TRBJ2-3, with D possibly TRBD1 on 6 matching bases. This CDR3 comprises 13 residues. The germline V gene encodes CDR1 MDHEN and CDR2 SYDVKM. The whole variable domain, filled in from reference TRBV28 and TRBJ2-3, reads DVKVTQSSRYLVKRTGEKVFLECVQDMDHENMFWYRQDPGLGLRLIYFSYDVKMKEKGDIPEGYSVSREKKERFSLILESASTNQTSMYLCATRVAPTGTQYFGPGTRLTVL.

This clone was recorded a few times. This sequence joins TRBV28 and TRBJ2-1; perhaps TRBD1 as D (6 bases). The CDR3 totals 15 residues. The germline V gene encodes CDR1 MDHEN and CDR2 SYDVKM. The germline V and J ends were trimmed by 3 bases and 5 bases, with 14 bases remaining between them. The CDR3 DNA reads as TGTGCCAGCAGTTTTGCCGGACAGAATAACAATGAGCAGTTCTTC. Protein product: CASSFAGQNNNEQFF.

This chain's CDR3 is CASSRSGGYGETQYF. CDR3 nucleotide sequence: TGCGCCAGCAGCCGCAGCGGGGGGTATGGAGAGACCCAGTACTTC. The rearrangement uses TRBV5-1 and TRBJ2-5; 9 nucleotides line up with TRBD2. The CDR3 runs 15 residues. The germline gives CDR1 SGHRS, CDR2 YFSETQ. V lost 4 bases, J lost 4 bases, and 8 bases stayed unmatched.

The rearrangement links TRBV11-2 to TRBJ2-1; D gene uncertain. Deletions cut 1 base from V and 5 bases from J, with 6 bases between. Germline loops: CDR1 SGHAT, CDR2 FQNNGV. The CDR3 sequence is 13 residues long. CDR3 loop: CASSLVKHNEQFF. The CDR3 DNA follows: TGTGCCAGCAGCTTAGTCAAGCACAATGAGCAGTTCTTC.

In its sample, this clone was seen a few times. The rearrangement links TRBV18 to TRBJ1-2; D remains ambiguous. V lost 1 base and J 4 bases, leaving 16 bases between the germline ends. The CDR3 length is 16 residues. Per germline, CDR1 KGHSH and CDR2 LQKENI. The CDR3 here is CASSPRPSQEVYGYTF. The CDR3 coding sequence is TGTGCCAGCTCACCACGGCCCTCTCAGGAGGTCTATGGCTACACCTTC.

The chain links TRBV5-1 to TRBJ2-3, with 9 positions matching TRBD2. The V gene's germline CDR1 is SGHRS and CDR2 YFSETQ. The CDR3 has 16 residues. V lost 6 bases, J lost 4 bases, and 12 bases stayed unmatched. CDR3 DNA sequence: TGCGCCAGCACTATTTCGGCTAGCGGGATAGCAGATACGCAGTATTTT. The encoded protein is CASTISASGIADTQYF.

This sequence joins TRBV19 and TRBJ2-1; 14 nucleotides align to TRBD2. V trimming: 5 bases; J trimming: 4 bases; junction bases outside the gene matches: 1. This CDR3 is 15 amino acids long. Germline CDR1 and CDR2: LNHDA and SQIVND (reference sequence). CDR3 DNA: TGTGCCAGTAGTGGACTAGCGGGGGGATACAATGAGCAGTTCTTC. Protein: CASSGLAGGYNEQFF. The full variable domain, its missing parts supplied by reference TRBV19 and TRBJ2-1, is DGGITQSPKYLFRKEGQNVTLSCEQNLNHDAMYWYRQDPGQGLRLIYYSQIVNDFQKGDIAEGYSVSREKKESFPLTVTSAQKNPTAFYLCASSGLAGGYNEQFFGPGTRLTVL.

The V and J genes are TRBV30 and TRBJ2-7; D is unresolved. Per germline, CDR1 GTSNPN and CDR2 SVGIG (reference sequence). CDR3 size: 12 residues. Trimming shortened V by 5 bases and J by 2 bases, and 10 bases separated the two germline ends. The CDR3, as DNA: TGTGCCTGGGCCGAGGAGCCCTACGAGCAGTACTTC. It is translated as CAWAEEPYEQYF.